This T cell receptor beta chain was retrieved from a study of T cells after yellow fever vaccination. General study results and limits: It was a small share of clonotypes that appeared in both CD4 and CD8 compartments.

The CDR3 loop spans 20 amino acids. With 0 bases clipped from V and 7 bases from J, the junction kept 22 bases outside the gene matches. Germline-derived CDR1 and CDR2 are SGHDT and YYEEEE. TCRdb processed the 5' RACE reads anew with MiXCR; each CDR3 protein has one entry. The table lists some 400,000 distinct CDR3 sequences, roughly a sixth of them singletons, with roughly 19% in the top ten. Points on this clonotype: As yet, its antigen is unknown.

The chain links TRBV5-6 to TRBJ1-5; 7 positions agree with TRBD1. Source: PBMCs, taken before the yellow fever booster vaccination. The receptor was derived from a man in his late teens or twenties who received the YFV17D yellow fever vaccine. The CDR3: CASSLGPFSFITGEGQPQHF. The CDR3 DNA is TGTGCCAGCAGCTTGGGGCCTTTCTCCTTTATAACAGGGGAGGGCCAGCCCCAGCATTTT.